These 14 T cell receptor beta chains came from one sample sequenced in a study of blood T cell repertoires in COVID-19. Clones were sequenced by immunoSEQ multiplex PCR, and TCRdb holds only the in-frame ones, with some missing. The table records approximately 140,000 clones, over 80% of them present only once. Sequencing was performed on peripheral blood. Receptors were obtained from a man aged 35-49 years with active or convalescent COVID-19.

The chain couples TRBV4-1 to TRBJ1-4, with 9 nucleotides matching TRBD1. With V trimmed by 0 bases and J by 7 bases, 9 bases remained unmatched. This CDR3 has 17 amino acids. Germline V gene lookup returns CDR1 MGHRA and CDR2 YSYEKL. CDR3 residues: CASSQDLTGGQGEKLFF. The CDR3 region has the DNA TGCGCCAGCAGCCAAGACCTTACAGGGGGACAGGGTGAAAAACTGTTTTTT.

The gene calls are TRBV29-1 and TRBJ1-1; 9 positions agree with TRBD1. V shed 8 bases and J 2 bases; nucleotides not matched to a gene: 6. This CDR3 contains 13 residues. Germline V gene sequence: CDR1 SQVTM, CDR2 ANQGSEA. The CDR3 coding sequence is TGCAGCACTAGGACAGGGGACAACACTGAAGCTTTCTTT. Protein sequence: CSTRTGDNTEAFF.

The table lists this clone with many counts. The V call is TRBV5-1, the J call TRBJ2-5; 12 nucleotides line up with TRBD2. This CDR3 is 15 amino acids long. Per the germline V gene, CDR1 is SGHRS and CDR2 is YFSETQ. Trimming removed 0 bases from V and 7 bases from J; junction bases left unmatched: 4. CDR3: CASSLGTSGAGTQYF. The CDR3 DNA follows: TGCGCCAGCAGCTTGGGGACTAGCGGGGCCGGGACCCAGTACTTC.

The chain recombines TRBV10-3 with TRBJ2-1; D call uncertain. This CDR3 has 14 residues. The V gene's germline CDR1 is ENHRY and CDR2 SYGVKD. V lost 0 bases and J 9 bases, leaving 12 bases between the germline ends. CDR3 loop: CAISESNTSGEQFF. In DNA form, the CDR3 reads TGTGCCATCAGTGAGTCGAATACCTCCGGTGAGCAGTTCTTC.

The rearrangement joins TRBV3-1 (or the pseudogene TRBV3-2) to TRBJ1-1; D might be TRBD1 (5 bases). Looked up from germline, CDR1 is LGHDT and CDR2 is YNNKEL (reference sequence). Trimming stripped 0 bases from V and 6 bases from J, with 14 bases between. The CDR3 is 15 residues long. DNA of the CDR3: TGTGCCAGCAGCCAAGATTTCCGGGGGAATTCTGAAGCTTTCTTT. Translating gives CASSQDFRGNSEAFF.

This chain links TRBV28 with TRBJ1-4; 8 bases agree with TRBD1. Germline V gene data show CDR1 as MDHEN and CDR2 as SYDVKM. Germline trimming cut 5 bases from V and 2 bases from J; bases unmatched to any gene: 4. The length of the CDR3 is 15 residues. The CDR3 DNA sequence: TGTGCCAGCAGTGCCCAGGGGGCGACTAATGAAAAACTGTTTTTT. The encoded protein is CASSAQGATNEKLFF.

The genes are TRBV15 and TRBJ2-7, with 7 bases matching TRBD2. V shed 0 bases and J 3 bases; nucleotides not matched to a gene: 5. Germline V gives CDR1 LNHNV, CDR2 YYDKDF (reference sequence). The CDR3 consists of 15 residues. The CDR3 here is CATSRETSSIYEQYF. In nucleotides, the CDR3 is TGTGCCACCAGCAGAGAGACTAGCAGCATCTACGAGCAGTACTTC.

The chain uses TRBV5-8 and TRBJ1-5; 8 bases match TRBD1. The CDR3 covers 14 residues. The V gene's germline CDR1 is SGHTS and CDR2 YDEGEE. V was clipped by 4 bases and J by 4 bases; unmatched bases: 4. Written as DNA, the CDR3 is TGTGCCAGCAGCCGGGACAGGCAAAATCAGCCCCAGCATTTT. Amino acid sequence: CASSRDRQNQPQHF.

V gene TRBV5-1 combines with J gene TRBJ2-1, with D unresolved. Trimming left V 1 base short and J 15 bases short, with 8 bases between. Germline loops: CDR1 SGHRS, CDR2 YFSETQ. CDR3 size: 10 residues. CDR3 sequence: CASSLYPGFF. CDR3 coding DNA: TGCGCCAGCAGCTTGTACCCCGGGTTCTTC.

V and J are TRBV27 and TRBJ2-5; 7 nucleotides align to TRBD2. The CDR3 contains 17 residues. V gave up 1 base and J gave up 0 bases; unmatched junction bases: 8. CDR1 and CDR2 (germline): MNHEY, SMNVEV (reference sequence). CDR3 in amino acids: CASSLLALGGYQETQYF. The CDR3 nucleotides are TGTGCCAGCAGTTTATTGGCCCTCGGGGGGTACCAAGAGACCCAGTACTTC.

The chain recombines TRBV18 with TRBJ2-2; 8 positions agree with TRBD1. The junction had 4 bases not matched to a gene; V was cut back by 1 base and J by 3 bases. CDR1 KGHSH and CDR2 LQKENI come from the germline V gene. The CDR3 sequence is 16 residues long. CDR3 coding DNA: TGTGCCAGCTCACCACTGCAGGGGGCGGACACCGGGGAGCTGTTTTTT. Amino acid sequence: CASSPLQGADTGELFF.

This chain joins TRBV23-1 and TRBJ1-2; possible D gene TRBD1, 5 bases. TRBV23-1 is flagged as an ORF with uncertain function. V was cut by 4 bases and J by 4 bases, with 16 bases left in between. The CDR3 is 15 amino acids. As DNA, the CDR3 is TGCGCCAGCAGTCCTCTATCCGGGGGAGGCTATGGCTACACCTTC. Translated: CASSPLSGGGYGYTF.

The chain couples TRBV12-5 to TRBJ1-5, with D perhaps TRBD1 (5 bases). CDR1 LGHNT and CDR2 FRNRAP come from the germline V gene. Trimming left V 0 bases short and J 5 bases short, with 14 bases between. This CDR3 has 16 amino acids. As DNA, the CDR3 is TGTGCTAGTGGTTTGGTATCGTGGGGCAGGGATCAGCCCCAGCATTTT. Translating it yields CASGLVSWGRDQPQHF.

The chain combines TRBV5-1 with TRBJ2-5; a weak D match, TRBD1 (6 bases). This CDR3 is 14 amino acids long. V was cut by 4 bases and J by 5 bases, with 15 bases left in between. Germline CDR1 SGHRS, CDR2 YFSETQ. DNA for the CDR3: TGCGCCAGCAGCCAGACAGGAGGCCGGGAGACCCAGTACTTC. Its protein product is CASSQTGGRETQYF.